A selection of T cell receptor beta chains follows, all from one sample in a study of cytomegalovirus exposure and HLA in healthy donors. The protocol was immunoSEQ multiplex PCR, while the TCRdb copy is restricted to in-frame clones and leaves out a portion. This table holds about 51,000 clones. The sequencing sample was made of PBMCs. The origin of the receptors is a female donor in good health and CMV-seronegative. Both conserved end residues are part of each CDR3. Each record gives: CDR3 length, V gene, J gene, D gene, CDR3 protein, CDR3 DNA. A D gene is named only where the DNA matches it firmly.

>14|TRBV15|TRBJ2-5|-
CATRGGSIMETQYF
TGTGCCACCAGAGGAGGGAGTATAATGGAGACCCAGTACTTC
>13|TRBV30|TRBJ2-2|-
CAWRGQNTGELFF
TGTGCCTGGAGGGGACAGAACACCGGGGAGCTGTTTTTT
>11|TRBV28|TRBJ1-1|-
CASSISDEAFF
TGTGCCAGCAGTATCAGCGATGAAGCTTTCTTT
>14|TRBV7-9|TRBJ2-7|TRBD2
CASSSGLAGYEQYF
TGTGCCAGCAGCTCGGGACTAGCGGGTTACGAGCAGTACTTC
>13|TRBV30|TRBJ2-7|-
CAWSPGLGYEQYF
TGTGCCTGGAGTCCAGGGTTGGGCTACGAGCAGTACTTC
>16|TRBV18|TRBJ1-2|-
CASSPRAGGKDYGYTF
TGTGCCAGCTCACCACGTGCGGGAGGGAAGGACTATGGCTACACCTTC
>12|TRBV29-1|TRBJ1-5|-
CSVAGRNQPQHF
TGCAGCGTAGCAGGGCGCAATCAGCCCCAGCATTTT
>15|TRBV6-5|TRBJ2-1|TRBD2
CASRLGTSDYNEQFF
TGTGCCAGCAGACTCGGGACTAGTGACTACAATGAGCAGTTCTTC
>15|TRBV4-1|TRBJ2-1|TRBD2
CASSQEEASGSEQFF
TGCGCCAGCAGCCAAGAAGAGGCTAGCGGGAGTGAGCAGTTCTTC
>17|TRBV4-1|TRBJ2-7|TRBD2
CASSLPTAGTTYYEQYF
TGCGCCAGCAGCCTTCCTACCGCCGGGACTACCTACTACGAGCAGTACTTC
>15|TRBV11-2|TRBJ2-7|-
CASSLSPPVAYEQYF
TGTGCCAGCAGCTTATCTCCCCCGGTGGCCTACGAGCAGTACTTC
>15|TRBV2|TRBJ1-6|TRBD1
CASSQDRVGNSPLHF
TGTGCCAGCAGCCAAGACAGGGTGGGAAATTCACCCCTCCACTTT
>17|TRBV15|TRBJ1-5|-
CATSRDLGRPSNQPQHF
TGTGCCACCAGCAGAGATCTCGGGAGACCTAGCAATCAGCCCCAGCATTTT
>16|TRBV4-1|TRBJ1-4|TRBD1
CASSQQPGQRNEKLFF
TGCGCCAGCAGCCAGCAGCCGGGACAGCGCAATGAAAAACTGTTTTTT
>14|TRBV5-4|TRBJ1-5|-
CASSLAGSNQPQHF
TGTGCCAGCAGCTTAGCAGGGAGCAATCAGCCCCAGCATTTT
>13|TRBV7-2|TRBJ1-6|-
CASSLRRDSPLHF
TGTGCCAGCAGCTTACGCAGGGATTCACCCCTCCACTTT
>15|TRBV5-4|TRBJ2-1|TRBD1
CASSELGGAVNEQFF
TGTGCCAGCAGCGAACTAGGGGGCGCGGTCAATGAGCAGTTCTTC
>15|TRBV27|TRBJ1-4|-
CASSLTWQANEKLFF
TGTGCCAGCAGTTTAACATGGCAGGCTAATGAAAAACTGTTTTTT
>15|TRBV30|TRBJ1-1|-
CAWSRWGRGDTEAFF
TGTGCCTGGAGCCGCTGGGGCAGGGGTGACACTGAAGCTTTCTTT
>16|TRBV6-6|TRBJ1-5|-
CASSYLGHHSNQPQHF
TGTGCCAGCAGTTACCTGGGACACCATAGCAATCAGCCCCAGCATTTT
>15|TRBV6-6|TRBJ1-2|-
CASSLPGLSNYGYTF
TGTGCCAGCAGTCTCCCCGGGTTATCTAACTATGGCTACACCTTC
>15|TRBV4-3|TRBJ1-3|TRBD1
CASSLEQGALDTIYF
TGCGCCAGCAGCCTAGAACAGGGGGCTTTGGACACCATATATTTT
>11|TRBV6-6|TRBJ1-1|-
CASSYGQEAFF
TGTGCCAGCAGTTACGGGCAGGAAGCTTTCTTT
>9|TRBV9|TRBJ1-2|-
CANVSRYTF
TGTGCCAACGTCAGCAGGTACACCTTC
>17|TRBV9|TRBJ2-1|TRBD2
CASSGPGLAGGLNEQFF
TGTGCCAGCAGTGGTCCGGGACTAGCGGGGGGGCTGAATGAGCAGTTCTTC
>19|TRBV4-3|TRBJ2-2|TRBD2
CASSPRLAGDLDEPGELFF
TGCGCCAGCAGCCCGCGACTAGCGGGGGACCTCGATGAGCCCGGGGAGCTGTTTTTT